One T cell receptor (beta chain) is described in this entry. Sequenced by immunoSEQ multiplex PCR; TCRdb stores in-frame clones only, minus some. The sample has about 260,000 clones; around 87% are singletons. The sample originates from a study of blood T cell repertoires in COVID-19. With V trimmed by 4 bases and J by 8 bases, 4 bases remained unmatched. CDR1 and CDR2 from the germline V gene are MNHEY and SVGAGI. The CDR3 runs 14 residues. The gene calls are TRBV6-5 and TRBJ1-4; 10 bases are shared with TRBD1. This clonotype originated in a woman aged 45 to 65 with acute or convalescent COVID-19. Sequenced: peripheral blood. CDR3 loop: CASSFDRGQEKLFF. Here the CDR3 DNA reads TGTGCCAGCAGTTTTGACAGGGGGCAAGAAAAACTGTTTTTT.